This T cell receptor (beta chain) was retrieved from a study of blood T cell repertoires in COVID-19. In the study overall: Acute and convalescent COVID-19 samples came from the United States, Italy and Spain. PBMCs, B-cell-depleted T cells, or T cells were the source of the cDNA or gDNA that made up the material.

Participants were aged roughly 18 to 89 years from around 24 US areas. This clone showed up just a few times. Original processing notes: Amplification from reference gene primers served as the basis for estimated nucleated cell counts. Only in-frame clones appear in the TCRdb table, and some are missing; sequencing was by immunoSEQ multiplex PCR. D and trimming were read from the DNA, whereas the V and J calls and clone size are those reported in that table. Here the sample spans roughly 130,000 clones, roughly 84% being singletons. The sequence was collected from a woman between 25 and 40 years old who had recovered from COVID-19. The sample consisted of PBMCs or T cells enriched from blood (not recorded which).

The CDR3 bases are TGCGCCAGCAGCATCCTCGCCGGGACAGGGAGCACTGAAGCTTTCTTT. The encoded protein is CASSILAGTGSTEAFF. The rearrangement uses TRBV5-1 and TRBJ1-1; TRBD1 matches 9 bases. This CDR3 has 16 residues. V dropped 4 bases and J dropped 4; count of bases not matched to a gene: 11. CDR1 is SGHRS, CDR2 YFSETQ, per germline.